The 24 T cell receptor beta chains presented below share a single source sample, sequenced in a study of shared clonotypes between healthy human individuals. Sequencing used immunoSEQ multiplex PCR; TCRdb keeps in-frame clones, though not all of them. Of around 700,000 clones in the sample, 72% were seen once. What was sequenced was memory CD4+ T cells sorted from blood. Specified subset: CD45RA-negative fraction. The receptors originated from a woman aged 30 to 39 in good health.

This clone has more than one count but fewer than ten. The V call is TRBV29-1, the J call TRBJ2-5; D is possibly TRBD1 (5 bases). Germline V gene data show CDR1 as SQVTM and CDR2 as ANQGSEA. V was cut by 4 bases and J by 5 bases, with 11 bases left in between. The CDR3 contains 12 residues. The CDR3 region has the DNA TGCAGCGTTGCACAGGTGGGGGAGACCCAGTACTTC. Translated: CSVAQVGETQYF.

The rearrangement uses TRBV18 and TRBJ2-7; 8 nucleotides agree with TRBD1. Germline lookup yields CDR1 KGHSH and CDR2 LQKENI. The CDR3 runs 14 residues. J was trimmed by 5 bases and V by 1 base; bases with no gene match: 4. CDR3 protein: CASSPRTGSDEQYF. For the CDR3, the DNA is TGTGCCAGCTCACCACGGACAGGGTCGGACGAGCAGTACTTC.

There are many counts of this clone. The chain carries TRBV5-8 and TRBJ1-2; D not certain. Germline values: CDR1 SGHTS, CDR2 YDEGEE. There are 17 residues in the CDR3. With 3 bases removed from V and 5 bases from J, the gap between germline ends came to 23 bases. CDR3 sequence: CASSSNPGLQPGYGYTF. The CDR3 coding sequence is TGTGCCAGCAGCTCGAACCCCGGTTTACAGCCGGGGTATGGCTACACCTTC.

This clone was counted ten times or more. V gene TRBV5-1 combines with J gene TRBJ2-7; D gene uncertain. Trimming removed 3 bases at V and 1 base at J, with 11 bases between. This CDR3 is built from 14 residues. CDR1 and CDR2 from the germline V gene are SGHRS and YFSETQ. CDR3: CASSSAGLSYEQYF. The CDR3 region has the DNA TGCGCCAGCAGCTCTGCAGGCCTATCCTACGAGCAGTACTTC.

V and J are TRBV5-8 and TRBJ2-1, with 8 bases identical to TRBD1. J was trimmed by 5 bases and V by 4 bases; bases with no gene match: 8. Per the germline V gene, CDR1 is SGHTS and CDR2 is YDEGEE. The CDR3 is made up of 15 amino acids. The chain's CDR3 is CASSLTRGLDNEQFF. The CDR3 region has the DNA TGTGCCAGCAGCCTGACCAGGGGGCTCGACAATGAGCAGTTCTTC.

In this sample, this clone turned up many times. The J gene is TRBJ2-7, the V gene TRBV4-1; D possibly corresponds to TRBD2 (5 bases). CDR3 size: 13 residues. The V and J ends lost 3 bases and 2 bases respectively, with 8 bases between them. Germline V gene lookup returns CDR1 MGHRA and CDR2 YSYEKL. The chain's CDR3 is CASSHVGAYEQYF. The DNA for the CDR3 is TGCGCCAGCAGCCATGTCGGGGCCTACGAGCAGTACTTC.

This chain joins TRBV7-9 and TRBJ1-2; the D gene is possibly TRBD1 (5 bases). Germline CDR1 reads SEHNR; CDR2 reads FQNEAQ (reference sequence). The CDR3 sequence is 15 residues long. Trimming took off 0 bases at V and 8 bases at J, with 16 bases between the two ends. CDR3 in amino acids: CASSLAQRGVRGYTF. CDR3 coding DNA: TGTGCCAGCAGCTTAGCGCAGAGGGGAGTCCGCGGCTACACCTTC. The entire variable domain, with the rest obtained from reference TRBV7-9 and TRBJ1-2, is as follows: DTGVSQNPRHKITKRGQNVTFRCDPISEHNRLYWYRQTLGQGPEFLTYFQNEAQLEKSRLLSDRFSAERPKGSFSTLEIQRTEQGDSAMYLCASSLAQRGVRGYTFGSGTRLTVV.

Remarks on this clone: Other DNA sequences within the sample encode an identical CDR3. The V gene is TRBV5-4, the J gene TRBJ2-3; TRBD1 agrees at 7 bases. This CDR3 has 13 residues. V lost 0 bases to trimming and J lost 6 bases; unmatched junction nucleotides: 1. Germline V gene sequence: CDR1 SGHNT, CDR2 YYREEE (reference sequence). CDR3 bases: TGTGCCAGCAGCTTGGTAGGGGGCGATACGCAGTATTTT. This encodes CASSLVGGDTQYF.

The chain has TRBV27 and TRBJ2-6; D gene uncertain. The ends were cut back, 0 bases at V and 1 base at J, with 4 bases in the middle. The CDR3 runs to 15 residues. Germline V lookup: CDR1 MNHEY, CDR2 SMNVEV (reference sequence). For the CDR3, the DNA is TGTGCCAGCAGTTTATCACGGTCTGGGGCCAACGTCCTGACTTTC. It yields the protein CASSLSRSGANVLTF. The full variable domain, completed using reference TRBV27 and TRBJ2-6, is EAQVTQNPRYLITVTGKKLTVTCSQNMNHEYMSWYRQDPGLGLRQIYYSMNVEVTDKGDVPEGYKVSRKEKRNFPLILESPSPNQTSLYFCASSLSRSGANVLTFGAGSRLTVL.

V gene TRBV4-1 combines with J gene TRBJ1-5, with D possibly matching TRBD1 (6 bases). The ends were cut back, 3 bases at V and 2 bases at J, with 14 bases in the middle. CDR1 MGHRA and CDR2 YSYEKL come from the germline V gene. The length of the CDR3 is 16 residues. CDR3 protein: CASSHNSQGRNQPQHF. CDR3 coding DNA: TGCGCCAGCAGCCACAACTCACAGGGTCGCAATCAGCCCCAGCATTTT.

The chain has TRBV5-1 and TRBJ1-4, with 10 bases matching TRBD1. Germline-derived CDR1 and CDR2 are SGHRS and YFSETQ. The CDR3 is 16 residues long. The V gene end was trimmed by 3 bases and the J gene end by 9 bases; junction bases not matched to a gene: 11. The CDR3 loop reads CASSSRTGTGDKKLFF. In DNA, the CDR3 is TGCGCCAGCAGCTCGAGGACCGGGACAGGGGACAAAAAACTGTTTTTT.

J is TRBJ2-7 and V is TRBV11-2; 9 positions agree with TRBD2. V lost 6 bases to trimming and J lost 1 base; unmatched junction nucleotides: 7. The CDR3 totals 15 residues. Germline values: CDR1 SGHAT, CDR2 FQNNGV. The CDR3: CASRPTSGVSYEQYF. As DNA, the CDR3 is TGTGCCAGCAGACCGACTAGCGGAGTTTCCTACGAGCAGTACTTC.

The chain employs TRBV7-9 and TRBJ1-3; D is perhaps TRBD1 (6 bases). Trimming took off 6 bases at V and 0 bases at J, with 12 bases between the two ends. This CDR3 spans 15 amino acids. CDR1 and CDR2 (germline): SEHNR, FQNEAQ (reference sequence). The CDR3 DNA sequence: TGTGCCAGCAGTAAACAGGGCTCCTCTGGAAACACCATATATTTT. Translation: CASSKQGSSGNTIYF.

The chain combines TRBV6-1 with TRBJ2-6; D remains unclear. V was clipped by 4 bases and J by 0 bases, with 4 bases between them. This CDR3 has 14 residues. Looked up from germline, CDR1 is MNHNS and CDR2 is SASEGT. This CDR3 reads CASSVNSGANVLTF. The DNA for the CDR3 is TGTGCCAGCAGTGTTAACTCTGGGGCCAACGTCCTGACTTTC.

The chain has TRBV2 and TRBJ2-1; 10 bases fit TRBD2. J was trimmed by 6 bases and V by 4 bases; bases with no gene match: 3. The CDR3 length is 14 residues. The V gene's germline CDR1 is SNHLY and CDR2 FYNNEI. In DNA, the CDR3 is TGTGCCAGCAGTGTCCAGCGGGAGGGCAATGAGCAGTTCTTC. Encoded protein: CASSVQREGNEQFF.

This clone was picked up a small number of times. This chain uses TRBV28 with TRBJ2-7; D perhaps matches TRBD1 (5 bases). The germline V and J ends were trimmed by 5 bases and 6 bases, with 17 bases remaining between them. From germline, CDR1 is MDHEN and CDR2 SYDVKM. This CDR3 is 14 amino acids long. The DNA for the CDR3 is TGTGCCAGCAGTCCCCGCGACAGACCACTCGAGCAGTACTTC. Encoded protein: CASSPRDRPLEQYF.

This chain joins TRBV6-6 and TRBJ1-4; 7 bases map to TRBD1. J lost 5 bases, V lost 6 bases, and 3 bases had no gene match. The CDR3 extends over 13 amino acids. In germline, CDR1 is MNHNY, CDR2 SVGAGI (reference sequence). CDR3 DNA: TGTGCCAGCAGCCTACAGGGGAATGAAAAACTGTTTTTT. It translates to CASSLQGNEKLFF.

The chain uses TRBV6-1 and TRBJ1-2; no reliable D call. The V and J ends lost 2 bases and 1 base respectively, with 11 bases between them. Germline V lookup: CDR1 MNHNS, CDR2 SASEGT. CDR3 length equals 15 residues. CDR3 sequence reads: CASSEQPGINYGYTF. The DNA for the CDR3 is TGTGCCAGCAGTGAACAGCCAGGAATTAACTATGGCTACACCTTC.

This clone was seen more than once but under ten times. The V call is TRBV2, the J call TRBJ2-2, with D possibly matching TRBD1 (5 bases). The CDR3 runs 15 residues. CDR1 is SNHLY and CDR2 is FYNNEI in the germline V gene. V lost 5 bases, J lost 1 base, and 11 bases lay in between. The CDR3 here is CASSLDSLNTGELFF. CDR3 sequence (DNA): TGTGCCAGCAGTCTCGACAGCCTGAACACCGGGGAGCTGTTTTTT.

The chain employs TRBV7-9 and TRBJ1-4; D is perhaps TRBD1 (5 bases). Germline V CDR1 and CDR2: SEHNR, FQNEAQ (reference sequence). CDR3 length: 18 amino acids. Trimming left V 1 base short and J 4 bases short, with 19 bases between. For the CDR3, the DNA is TGTGCCAGCAGCTTAGGGGACCTACGCAGGTTGAGTAATGAAAAACTGTTTTTT. It specifies CASSLGDLRRLSNEKLFF. Full variable domain (remainder filled in from reference TRBV7-9 and TRBJ1-4): DTGVSQNPRHKITKRGQNVTFRCDPISEHNRLYWYRQTLGQGPEFLTYFQNEAQLEKSRLLSDRFSAERPKGSFSTLEIQRTEQGDSAMYLCASSLGDLRRLSNEKLFFGSGTQLSVL.

The rearrangement joins TRBV28 to TRBJ1-4; D ambiguous. The V gene lost 2 bases and the J gene lost 8 bases, with 3 bases spanning the gap. Germline V CDR1 and CDR2: MDHEN, SYDVKM. The CDR3 runs 11 residues. CDR3 bases: TGTGCCAGCAGTTTACAGGAAAAACTGTTTTTT. Residues: CASSLQEKLFF.

As regards this clone: The sample contains more than one DNA sequence encoding this CDR3. The chain couples TRBV20-1 to TRBJ1-5, with D hard to call. Germline V CDR1 and CDR2: DFQATT, SNEGSKA (reference sequence). The ends were cut back, 1 base at V and 6 bases at J, with 4 bases in the middle. This CDR3 contains 11 residues. The CDR3 nucleotides are TGCAGTGCTAGAGGATCTCAGCCCCAGCATTTT. It is translated as CSARGSQPQHF.

The chain is built from TRBV5-4 and TRBJ2-7; D tentatively fits TRBD1 or TRBD2 (5 bases each). CDR1 is SGHNT, CDR2 YYREEE, per germline (reference sequence). The CDR3 is 14 amino acids. V was pared by 4 bases and J by 7 bases, with 18 bases between. CDR3 in DNA: TGTGCCAGCAGCCGCACCGGGACGTTGGGGGAGCAGTACTTC. This gives the protein CASSRTGTLGEQYF.

The chain has TRBV7-7 and TRBJ1-1, with D hard to call. CDR1 is SSHAT, CDR2 FNYEAQ, per germline (reference sequence). The ends were cut back, 2 bases at V and 6 bases at J, with 10 bases in the middle. The CDR3 extends over 13 amino acids. This CDR3 is CASSLIRDPEAFF. Written as DNA, the CDR3 is TGTGCCAGCAGCTTAATCCGAGACCCTGAAGCTTTCTTT. Combining the CDR3 with reference TRBV7-7 and TRBJ1-1 gives the whole variable domain GAGVSQSPRYKVTKRGQDVTLRCDPISSHATLYWYQQALGQGPEFLTYFNYEAQPDKSGLPSDRFSAERPEGSISTLTIQRTEQRDSAMYRCASSLIRDPEAFFGQGTRLTVV.